Listed below are T cell receptor beta chains from one sample, sequenced in a study of control samples from healthy donors and cancer patients. TCRdb's copy holds only in-frame clones and misses some; the assay was immunoSEQ multiplex PCR. Here the sample spans around 120,000 clones, about 95% being singletons. Sequenced: blood. Receptors were obtained from a man aged 30-40 years in good health. Each CDR3 is given with its conserved first and last residue. The D gene is left open where the match is weak. Clone sizes are given selectively: once, few, many, or a class where the clone is expanded.

clone size	J gene	D gene	V gene	CDR3 DNA	CDR3 protein
NA	TRBJ1-5	NA	TRBV2	TGTGCCAGTACACAGGAAAACAATCAGCCCCAGCATTTT	CASTQENNQPQHF
NA	TRBJ2-3	NA	TRBV6-4	TGTGCCAGCAGTGAAAGCGACCACACAGATACGCAGTATTTT	CASSESDHTDTQYF
NA	TRBJ2-7	NA	TRBV5-1	TGCGCCAGCAACCGGGACGGGCAACGTTACGAGCAGTACTTC	CASNRDGQRYEQYF
NA	TRBJ2-1	NA	TRBV4-1	TGCGCCAGCAGCCAAGTTTTGGCGCCGGCCAATGAGCAGTTCTTC	CASSQVLAPANEQFF
once	TRBJ2-1	NA	TRBV19	TGTGCCAGTAGGGAGGCGGGGCTAAGCTCCTACAATGAGCAGTTCTTC	CASREAGLSSYNEQFF
NA	TRBJ2-1	TRBD2	TRBV28	TGTGCCAGCAGTCTCCGACTAGCGGGGGGATGGAATGAGCAGTTCTTC	CASSLRLAGGWNEQFF
NA	TRBJ2-1	TRBD2	TRBV3-1/TRBV3-2	TGTGCCAGCAGCCAACTAGCGGGGGCCAACAATGAGCAGTTCTTC	CASSQLAGANNEQFF
NA	TRBJ1-4	NA	TRBV27	TGTGCCAGCAGTTTATCGGGGGGCGATGAAAAACTGTTTTTT	CASSLSGGDEKLFF
NA	TRBJ2-7	NA	TRBV14	TGTGCCAGCAGCCATCCTAATGGGGTCCACGAGCAGTACTTC	CASSHPNGVHEQYF
NA	TRBJ2-3	NA	TRBV30	TGTGCCTGGACTAGTACCACAGATACGCAGTATTTT	CAWTSTTDTQYF
NA	TRBJ1-2	NA	TRBV18	TGTGCCAGCTCACCAGCCATAGACTATGGCTACACCTTC	CASSPAIDYGYTF
NA	TRBJ1-6	NA	TRBV6-5	TGTGCCAGCAGTTATGGCAGGGCCTCCTATAATTCACCCCTCCACTTT	CASSYGRASYNSPLHF
NA	TRBJ1-1	NA	TRBV6-2/TRBV6-3	TGTGCCAGCAGTTACCGTGGGGTATCGGCCACTGAAGCTTTCTTT	CASSYRGVSATEAFF
once	TRBJ1-5	NA	TRBV4-3	TGCGCCAGCAGCCAAGATTTAGGGGCCGGTCAGCCCCAGCATTTT	CASSQDLGAGQPQHF
NA	TRBJ2-4	TRBD2	TRBV4-3	TGCGCCAGCAGCCCACTAGCGGGGGGAGGAGCCAAAAACATTCAGTACTTC	CASSPLAGGGAKNIQYF
NA	TRBJ2-5	NA	TRBV10-3	TGTGCCATCAGTGAGTCCCTCATGGAAGAGACCCAGTACTTC	CAISESLMEETQYF
NA	TRBJ2-7	TRBD2	TRBV7-2	TGTGCCAGCAGCTACCAGCGGGGGGGGCAAGAGCAGTACTTC	CASSYQRGGQEQYF
NA	TRBJ2-3	NA	TRBV19	TGTGCCAGTAGTATACAGGGGCGCCCCACAGATACGCAGTATTTT	CASSIQGRPTDTQYF